The 10 T cell receptor beta chains in this list originate from one sample, sequenced in a study of cytomegalovirus exposure and HLA in healthy donors. The PCR used 60 Vbeta and 13 Jbeta primers. The data were produced by immunoSEQ multiplex PCR, yet TCRdb's version contains in-frame clones alone and is incomplete. The table has under 200,000 clones, approximately 80% seen once. Sample: PBMCs. The receptors derive from a woman younger than 45 in good health and CMV-seronegative.

The rearrangement links TRBV9 to TRBJ2-6; D remains ambiguous. The CDR3 runs 17 residues. V shed 4 bases and J shed 0 bases, with 14 bases lying between them. From germline, CDR1 is SGDLS and CDR2 YYNGEE. In nucleotides, the CDR3 is TGTGCCAGCAGCCCCGCAGGCAGAAACTCTGGGGCCAACGTCCTGACTTTC. Its protein product is CASSPAGRNSGANVLTF.

About this clone itself: One end of the junction is discordant with germline, which a read error may explain. Additional DNA sequences in this sample encode the identical CDR3. This chain uses TRBV19 with TRBJ2-4, with D possibly matching TRBD2 (6 bases). This CDR3 spans 20 amino acids. CDR1 LNHDA and CDR2 SQIVND come from the germline V gene (reference sequence). CDR3: CASSISQGGGTPVGKNIQYF. The CDR3 nucleotides read TGCGCCAGTAGTATATCCCAGGGAGGCGGGACCCCCGTGGGCAAAAACATTCAGTACTTC. Full variable domain (remainder filled in from reference TRBV19 and TRBJ2-4): DGGITQSPKYLFRKEGQNVTLSCEQNLNHDAMYWYRQDPGQGLRLIYYSQIVNDFQKGDIAEGYSVSREKKESFPLTVTSAQKNPTAFYLCASSISQGGGTPVGKNIQYFGAGTRLSVL.

The V call is TRBV19, the J call TRBJ2-5; 7 bases match TRBD2. After removal of 3 bases from V and 0 bases from J, the junction contained 7 bases not matched to a gene. The CDR3 length is 16 residues. The germline V gene has CDR1 LNHDA and CDR2 SQIVND (reference sequence). The CDR3 loop reads CASSMSLAAYQETQYF. CDR3 nucleotides: TGTGCCAGTAGTATGAGCCTAGCGGCATACCAAGAGACCCAGTACTTC.

This rearrangement joins TRBV9 to TRBJ2-2; 12 nucleotides agree with TRBD2. The CDR3 extends over 16 amino acids. CDR1 is SGDLS and CDR2 is YYNGEE in the germline V gene. V lost 3 bases, J lost 9 bases, and 9 bases stayed unmatched. CDR3 nucleotide sequence: TGTGCCAGCAGCGGCAGACGACTAGCGGGAGAATGGGAGCTGTTTTTT. Translated, it gives CASSGRRLAGEWELFF. Full variable domain (missing parts from reference TRBV9 and TRBJ2-2): DSGVTQTPKHLITATGQRVTLRCSPRSGDLSVYWYQQSLDQGLQFLIQYYNGEERAKGNILERFSAQQFPDLHSELNLSSLELGDSALYFCASSGRRLAGEWELFFGEGSRLTVL.

V is TRBV10-3 and J is TRBJ1-2, with 8 bases matching TRBD1. V was pared by 7 bases and J by 3 bases, with 7 bases of the junction left unmatched. Germline loops: CDR1 ENHRY, CDR2 SYGVKD. CDR3 length: 14 residues. CDR3 DNA sequence: TGTGCCATCAAGGCGGGGACAGGCTACTATGGCTACACCTTC. This sequence encodes CAIKAGTGYYGYTF.

This chain joins TRBV2 and TRBJ1-1, with TRBD1 matching 11 bases. The CDR3 consists of 16 residues. Germline V gives CDR1 SNHLY, CDR2 FYNNEI. The V gene end was trimmed by 6 bases and the J gene end by 6 bases; junction bases not matched to a gene: 12. As DNA, the CDR3 is TGTGCCAGCAGCCGCCGGGACAGGGGGAATCGGGCTGAAGCTTTCTTT. This sequence encodes CASSRRDRGNRAEAFF.

The chain recombines TRBV6-5 with TRBJ2-1, with TRBD1 matching over 8 bases. V was pared by 5 bases and J by 7 bases, with 4 bases of the junction left unmatched. The germline gives CDR1 MNHEY, CDR2 SVGAGI. This CDR3 comprises 13 residues. CDR3 DNA: TGTGCCAGCAGTCAATACAGGGGGAATGAGCAGTTCTTC. This translates into CASSQYRGNEQFF.

As to this clone: Relative to the germline gene, one junction end is altered; a read error may explain this. The chain recombines TRBV27 with TRBJ1-2; 9 bases line up with TRBD1. Germline CDR1 is MNHEY and CDR2 is SMNVEV (reference sequence). The CDR3 has 13 amino acids. The CDR3 is CAGRPGQGSGYTF. The CDR3 nucleotides read TGTGCCGGCAGGCCGGGACAGGGATCTGGCTACACCTTC.

The chain carries TRBV6-5 and TRBJ1-4; D unresolved. V lost 2 bases and J lost 7, with 11 bases in between. Germline CDR1 and CDR2: MNHEY and SVGAGI. The length of the CDR3 is 14 residues. The CDR3 nucleotides read TGTGCCAGCAGTTACGACACCGCTTCTGAAAAACTGTTTTTT. Translating gives CASSYDTASEKLFF.

The CDR3 DNA sequence: TGTGCCTGGAGTGTACGGGGACAGGAGGGTCAGCCCCAGCATTTT. This encodes CAWSVRGQEGQPQHF. The chain links TRBV30 to TRBJ1-5; 8 bases map to TRBD1. The CDR3 runs 15 residues. Germline V lookup: CDR1 GTSNPN, CDR2 SVGIG (reference sequence). V lost 0 bases and J lost 6; bases outside the gene matches: 7.